The clone carrying this TCR beta chain was found many times. Its antigen is undetermined. Looked up from germline, CDR1 is SQVTM and CDR2 is ANQGSEA. The CDR3 contains 11 residues. The sample is drawn from a study of post-analysis software for immune sequencing data. General observations from the study: Compared with controls, patients showed significantly lower normalized Chao1 diversity. Patients used about five TRBV segments, including TRBV5-6, TRBV5-1 and TRBV20-1, more often than controls.

Unique molecular identifiers had been added to the TCR beta cDNA libraries. Each CDR3 protein is one row after TCRdb ran MiXCR on the PCR reads. The sample includes under 900,000 distinct CDR3 sequences, approximately 53% of them seen just once. This clonotype originated in a girl aged 10 to 17 with multiple sclerosis. The V and J genes are TRBV29-1 and TRBJ2-5; D may be TRBD1 or TRBD2 (6 bases each). Specimen: blood. The CDR3 DNA is TGCAGAGCTGGGGGGCGGGAGACCCAGTACTTC. This translates into CRAGGRETQYF.